A selection of T cell receptor beta chains follows, all from one sample in a study of vaccination and CD4 T cells after COVID-19. TCRdb redid the calling of the PCR reads with MiXCR, one entry per CDR3 protein. The sample lists some 12,000 distinct CDR3 sequences; 45% to 50% were seen once. These receptors have no known antigen. Sample: CD4+ T cells from blood, cultured in vitro. The receptors originated from a human donor who had recovered from COVID-19. The CDR3 runs from the conserved cysteine through the conserved F or W. Fields, in order: D gene, J gene, V gene, clone size, CDR3 DNA, CDR3 protein. D genes are given only for firm matches. The size field is filled for only some rows; it gives once, few, many or a size class.

TRBD1,TRBJ2-5,TRBV28,NA,TGTGCCAGCAGGGGACAGACCGGAGAGACCCAGTACTTC,CASRGQTGETQYF
TRBD2,TRBJ2-5,TRBV7-2,NA,TGTGCCAGCAGCCCGGGACTAGGATGGCAGACCCAGTACTTC,CASSPGLGWQTQYF
NA,TRBJ1-2,TRBV18,NA,TGTGCCAGCTCAGCGGAGGTCGACTATGGCTACACCTTC,CASSAEVDYGYTF
NA,TRBJ2-4,TRBV7-9,NA,TGTGCCAGCAGCCCAGGGGGCGGGGGGGTAGCCAAAAACATTCAGTACTTC,CASSPGGGGVAKNIQYF
NA,TRBJ2-7,TRBV20-1,NA,TGCAGTGCTAGAGCACAGACCTACGAGCAGTACTTC,CSARAQTYEQYF
TRBD1,TRBJ2-5,TRBV27,NA,TGTGCCAGCAGGAAGGACAGGGGAATAGGGACCCAGTACTTC,CASRKDRGIGTQYF
NA,TRBJ1-5,TRBV2,few,TGTGCCAGCAGTCGAGACAGGTCCAATCAGCCCCAGCATTTT,CASSRDRSNQPQHF
NA,TRBJ1-6,TRBV10-3,few,TGTGCCATCAGTCAGTTACAGGTTTCACCCCTCCACTTT,CAISQLQVSPLHF
TRBD2,TRBJ2-3,TRBV30,NA,TGTGCCTGGGGTAGCGGGAGGGGCACAGATACGCAGTATTTT,CAWGSGRGTDTQYF
TRBD2,TRBJ2-3,TRBV15,few,TGTGCCACCAGCAGATCCTCGCTAGCGGGGTCCACAGATACGCAGTATTTT,CATSRSSLAGSTDTQYF
TRBD1,TRBJ2-6,TRBV4-1,few,TGCGCCAGCAGAGGGACAGCCTCTGGGGCCAACGTCCTGACTTTC,CASRGTASGANVLTF
TRBD1,TRBJ1-5,TRBV27,NA,TGTGCCACCTCACTAGACAACAGGGGGCGTCAGCCCCAGCATTTT,CATSLDNRGRQPQHF
TRBD2,TRBJ2-2,TRBV20-1,few,TGCAGTGCCGAAGCGGGAGGATTCACCGGGGAGCTGTTTTTT,CSAEAGGFTGELFF
NA,TRBJ2-4,TRBV5-1,NA,TGCGCCAGCAGGCCTGGACTAAGAGTTAACATTCAGTACTTC,CASRPGLRVNIQYF
NA,TRBJ1-3,TRBV6-1,NA,TGTGCCAGCAGTGAACCGAGGGCGGGTGGAAACACCATATATTTT,CASSEPRAGGNTIYF
TRBD1,TRBJ2-5,TRBV18,once,TGTGCCAGCTCACCGGGACAGGGGGAGACCCAGTACTTC,CASSPGQGETQYF
TRBD2,TRBJ2-3,TRBV6-2/TRBV6-3,once,TGTGCCAGCAGTCGTCGACGAGCGGGGCTTGATACGCAGTATTTT,CASSRRRAGLDTQYF
NA,TRBJ1-5,TRBV29-1,NA,TGCAGCGTTGCCCTCGGGACGGTGTCTGGTCAGCCCCAGCATTTT,CSVALGTVSGQPQHF
TRBD2,TRBJ2-3,TRBV20-1,few,TGCAGTGCAAAGAGCGGGAGGGGAGGAGATACGCAGTATTTT,CSAKSGRGGDTQYF
NA,TRBJ2-7,TRBV5-4,few,TGTGCCAGCAGCTTGGGGGTAGACTACGAGCAGTACTTC,CASSLGVDYEQYF
TRBD1,TRBJ2-5,TRBV24-1,NA,TGTGCCACCAGTGACCCGGGACAGGGGGTAGAGACCCAGTACTTC,CATSDPGQGVETQYF
NA,TRBJ1-5,TRBV6-2/TRBV6-3,few,TGTGCCAGCAGTTACTCGAATTTACGACAGCCCCAGCATTTT,CASSYSNLRQPQHF
TRBD1,TRBJ2-7,TRBV28,NA,TGTGCCAGCAGTTTCCTCGTGGGACAGGGAGTAGAGCAGTACTTC,CASSFLVGQGVEQYF
TRBD2,TRBJ2-3,TRBV12-3/TRBV12-4,NA,TGTGCCAGCAGTCTCGGGGCTAGCGGGAGTGGCCCAGATACGCAGTATTTT,CASSLGASGSGPDTQYF
NA,TRBJ2-5,TRBV6-2/TRBV6-3,NA,TGTGCCAGCAGTTATTATTCGGAGGGCGGCCAAGAGACCCAGTACTTC,CASSYYSEGGQETQYF
TRBD2,TRBJ2-5,TRBV20-1,NA,TGCAGTGCTAAGACTAGCGGCCCCAGCGAGACCCAGTACTTC,CSAKTSGPSETQYF
NA,TRBJ2-7,TRBV7-9,NA,TGTGCCAGCGGCGACAGCAGCTCCTACGAGCAGTACTTC,CASGDSSSYEQYF
TRBD1,TRBJ2-7,TRBV6-1,NA,TGTGCCAGCAGTACCGGGACAGGCTACGAGCAGTACTTC,CASSTGTGYEQYF
NA,TRBJ2-7,TRBV20-1,NA,TGCAGTGCTCGACGTCCGGGACTGGCATCCTACGAGCAGTACTTC,CSARRPGLASYEQYF
TRBD1,TRBJ2-5,TRBV7-3,NA,TGTGCCAGCAGTCGAGGACAGGGGGTTGCCCAGTACTTC,CASSRGQGVAQYF
NA,TRBJ1-4,TRBV6-1,NA,TGTGCCAGCGGTCTAGGGGGGGCGGACGAAAAACTGTTTTTT,CASGLGGADEKLFF
NA,TRBJ2-2,TRBV20-1,NA,TGCAGTGCCCCAAACGGGGGGCAAAACACCGGGGAGCTGTTTTTT,CSAPNGGQNTGELFF
NA,TRBJ2-7,TRBV24-1,NA,TGTGCCACCAGTGCTCCAGCCTCCTACGAGCAGTACTTC,CATSAPASYEQYF
TRBD1,TRBJ2-5,TRBV5-1,NA,TGCGCCAGCAGCACCGTGGGACAGACTCAAGAGACCCAGTACTTC,CASSTVGQTQETQYF
NA,TRBJ1-6,TRBV6-1,NA,TGTGCCAGCACCCCGACGGGGGGTTCACCCCTCCACTTT,CASTPTGGSPLHF
NA,TRBJ1-3,TRBV28,NA,TGTGCCAGCAGTTCCCCGGGCTCTGGAAACACCATATATTTT,CASSSPGSGNTIYF
NA,TRBJ2-5,TRBV12-3/TRBV12-4,once,TGTGCCAGCAGTTTATCGCCGGGGGAGACCCAGTACTTC,CASSLSPGETQYF